The source of this T cell receptor (beta chain) is a study of blood T cell repertoires in COVID-19. Study-level information: COVID-19 samples from acute and convalescent phases originated in the United States, Italy and Spain.

Original processing methods: Amplification of reference gene primers provided the estimated nucleated cell counts. Profiling relied on immunoSEQ multiplex PCR, and the TCRdb table lists in-frame clones only, not all of them. D and trimming were read from the DNA, whereas the V and J calls and clone size are those reported in that table. The sample yields 130,000 to 150,000 clones, 70% to 85% seen once. Germline CDR1 reads SGHDN; CDR2 reads FVKESK. This CDR3 is 13 amino acids long. V lost 2 bases to trimming and J lost 8 bases, with 9 bases between them. Sequencing was carried out using peripheral blood. This rearrangement joins TRBV14 to TRBJ1-4, with D hard to call. This clonotype was obtained from a woman at least 80 years old in a cohort sampled during active or convalescent COVID-19. The CDR3 region is CASSQLQSEKLFF. In nucleotides, the CDR3 is TGTGCCAGCAGCCAACTACAGAGCGAAAAACTGTTTTTT.